The sequence of this TCR beta chain was determined in a study of blood T cell repertoires in COVID-19. Assay used: immunoSEQ multiplex PCR; TCRdb lists only in-frame clones, some missing. The sample records under 300,000 clones, roughly 82% being singletons. With V trimmed by 7 bases and J by 4 bases, 9 bases remained unmatched. The CDR3 spans 14 residues. In germline, CDR1 is MNHEY, CDR2 SVGAGI. The TCR sequence derives from a woman aged 80 or over with active or convalescent COVID-19. The J gene is TRBJ1-1, the V gene TRBV6-5, with TRBD1 matching over 7 bases. Sample: peripheral blood. This CDR3 is CASTEGAWPTEAFF. CDR3 bases: TGTGCCAGCACCGAGGGGGCCTGGCCCACTGAAGCTTTCTTT.